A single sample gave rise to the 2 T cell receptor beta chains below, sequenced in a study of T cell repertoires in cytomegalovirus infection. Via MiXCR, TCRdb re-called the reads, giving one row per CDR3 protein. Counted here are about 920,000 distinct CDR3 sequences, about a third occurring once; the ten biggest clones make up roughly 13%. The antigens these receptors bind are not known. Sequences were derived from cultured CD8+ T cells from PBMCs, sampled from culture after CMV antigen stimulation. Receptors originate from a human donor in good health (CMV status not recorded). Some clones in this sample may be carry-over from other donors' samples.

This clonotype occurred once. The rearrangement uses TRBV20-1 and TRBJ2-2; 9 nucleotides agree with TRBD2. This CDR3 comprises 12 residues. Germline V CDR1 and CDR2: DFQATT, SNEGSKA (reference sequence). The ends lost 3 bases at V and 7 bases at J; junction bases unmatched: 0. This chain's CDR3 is CSARTSGGELFF. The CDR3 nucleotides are TGCAGTGCTAGGACTAGCGGCGGGGAGCTGTTTTTT.

CDR3 region: CASSLQGPSYGYTF. The CDR3 region has the DNA TGTGCCAGTAGTCTGCAGGGACCATCCTATGGCTACACCTTC. The chain links TRBV19 to TRBJ1-2; possible D gene TRBD1, 5 bases. In germline, CDR1 is LNHDA, CDR2 SQIVND (reference sequence). Trimming cost V 5 bases and J 4 bases, with 14 bases left between them. The CDR3 consists of 14 residues.